These 21 T cell receptor beta chains share one sample of origin, sequenced in a study of T cell repertoires in cytomegalovirus infection. TCRdb re-derived calls from the reads in MiXCR, one entry per CDR3 protein. Of a few hundred thousand distinct CDR3 sequences in the sample, less than 30% were seen once. The sequenced material came from PBMCs. These receptors all stem from a human donor in good health (CMV status not recorded). Some clones in this sample may be carry-over from other donors' samples.

The chain employs TRBV4-2 and TRBJ1-5; TRBD1 might be the D (5 bases). CDR1 LGHNA and CDR2 YNFKEQ come from the germline V gene. Between the trimmed V and J ends, which lost 9 bases and 3 bases, there was a span of 15 bases. The CDR3 totals 14 residues. The CDR3 protein is CASNRDSANQPQHF. The CDR3 coding sequence is TGTGCCAGTAACCGGGACTCAGCCAATCAGCCCCAGCATTTT.

The chain combines TRBV20-1 with TRBJ2-7, with 8 bases that match TRBD2. The J segment lost 0 bases and the V segment lost 6 bases, leaving 10 bases of the junction unmatched. Germline lookup yields CDR1 DFQATT and CDR2 SNEGSKA (reference sequence). The CDR3 runs 15 residues. The CDR3 here is CSAIIAGSNSYEQYF. CDR3 DNA sequence: TGCAGTGCCATCATAGCGGGAAGTAACTCCTACGAGCAGTACTTC.

This rearrangement joins TRBV19 to TRBJ2-4, with 7 bases that match TRBD2. V dropped 2 bases and J dropped 4; count of bases not matched to a gene: 14. The CDR3 has 18 amino acids. Germline V gene data show CDR1 as LNHDA and CDR2 as SQIVND (reference sequence). CDR3 region: CASSIRVLTSTSKNIQYF. The CDR3 coding sequence is TGTGCCAGTAGTATACGGGTACTGACTAGCACTTCAAAAAACATTCAGTACTTC.

This clonotype was recorded at least ten times. J is TRBJ1-1 and V is TRBV7-8, with no clear D. Trimming stripped 5 bases from V and 4 bases from J, with 11 bases between. Germline V gene sequence: CDR1 SGHVS, CDR2 FQNEAQ. The CDR3 has 13 residues. The CDR3 region has the DNA TGTGCCAGCAGCCCAGCAGCCTCCACTGAAGCTTTCTTT. Amino acid sequence: CASSPAASTEAFF.

The chain employs TRBV20-1 and TRBJ1-1, with 7 bases that match TRBD1. The J segment lost 0 bases and the V segment lost 4 bases, leaving 11 bases of the junction unmatched. The CDR3 consists of 16 residues. Germline CDR1 is DFQATT and CDR2 is SNEGSKA (reference sequence). CDR3 sequence: CSATGTATSLNTEAFF. The DNA of the CDR3 is TGCAGTGCTACCGGGACAGCGACTTCCTTGAACACTGAAGCTTTCTTT.

This clonotype turned up a few times. This chain uses TRBV10-2 with TRBJ2-1; 9 bases fit TRBD1. The CDR3 consists of 14 residues. Germline V gene lookup returns CDR1 WSHSY and CDR2 SAAADI. The V segment lost 7 bases and the J segment 3 bases; nucleotides outside the gene matches: 4. The CDR3 bases are TGCGCCAGCACCCGGGACAGGGTCTACAATGAGCAGTTCTTC. Amino acid sequence: CASTRDRVYNEQFF.

This clonotype has only a few counts. The chain couples TRBV29-1 to TRBJ2-5, with D perhaps matching TRBD1 (6 bases). V was clipped by 6 bases and J by 2 bases, with 13 bases between them. This CDR3 spans 13 amino acids. CDR1 is SQVTM, CDR2 ANQGSEA, per germline. CDR3 in amino acids: CSVLRQVQETQYF. The CDR3 region has the DNA TGCAGCGTCCTTCGACAGGTTCAAGAGACCCAGTACTTC.

The chain employs TRBV11-3 and TRBJ2-3; tentative D call: TRBD2 (6 bases). Trimming pared 0 bases from V and 0 bases from J, leaving 13 bases between. Germline assignment: CDR1 SGHNT and CDR2 YENEEA. The CDR3 loop spans 17 amino acids. The CDR3 loop reads CASSLEGGPLSTDTQYF. Here the CDR3 DNA reads TGTGCCAGCAGCTTAGAGGGAGGTCCCCTGAGCACAGATACGCAGTATTTT.

This clonotype appeared many times. The genes are TRBV7-9 and TRBJ2-5; D call uncertain. The V gene lost 5 bases and the J gene lost 5 bases, with 15 bases spanning the gap. Per the germline V gene, CDR1 is SEHNR and CDR2 is FQNEAQ (reference sequence). The length of the CDR3 is 14 residues. The CDR3 DNA follows: TGTGCCAGCAGCACCGACCCGTACGGGGAGACCCAGTACTTC. Amino acids: CASSTDPYGETQYF.

This clonotype was seen a few times. The genes are TRBV20-1 and TRBJ2-1; 9 positions match TRBD2. This CDR3 is built from 15 residues. Germline V lookup: CDR1 DFQATT, CDR2 SNEGSKA (reference sequence). The V gene end was trimmed by 4 bases and the J gene end by 8 bases; junction bases not matched to a gene: 12. The CDR3 loop reads CSATLAGGGGDEQFF. CDR3 nucleotide sequence: TGCAGTGCTACCCTGGCCGGCGGGGGGGGAGATGAGCAGTTCTTC.

J is TRBJ1-1 and V is TRBV27; 12 bases agree with TRBD1. V shed 6 bases and J 4 bases; nucleotides not matched to a gene: 9. Germline CDR1 reads MNHEY; CDR2 reads SMNVEV (reference sequence). The CDR3 spans 16 residues. Here the CDR3 reads CASRRGTGGLSTEAFF. In DNA form, the CDR3 reads TGTGCCAGCAGACGCGGGACAGGGGGCCTGAGCACTGAAGCTTTCTTT.

The chain couples TRBV29-1 to TRBJ1-3, with D uncertain. Germline V gives CDR1 SQVTM, CDR2 ANQGSEA. The CDR3 is 16 residues long. V was pared by 0 bases and J by 0 bases, with 12 bases between. CDR3: CSVEDPARSSGNTIYF. The CDR3 DNA follows: TGCAGCGTTGAAGATCCGGCACGGAGCTCTGGAAACACCATATATTTT.

This sequence joins TRBV19 and TRBJ1-2; a possible D gene is TRBD1 (5 bases). Trimming left V 3 bases short and J 4 bases short, with 9 bases between. The CDR3 consists of 13 residues. Looked up from germline, CDR1 is LNHDA and CDR2 is SQIVND (reference sequence). As DNA, the CDR3 is TGTGCCAGTAGTATTGAGGGGACCTATGGCTACACCTTC. Translation gives CASSIEGTYGYTF. The whole variable domain, filled in from reference TRBV19 and TRBJ1-2, reads DGGITQSPKYLFRKEGQNVTLSCEQNLNHDAMYWYRQDPGQGLRLIYYSQIVNDFQKGDIAEGYSVSREKKESFPLTVTSAQKNPTAFYLCASSIEGTYGYTFGSGTRLTVV.

The table lists this clonotype with many counts. This chain uses TRBV6-2 or TRBV6-3 with TRBJ1-5; D gene unclear. With 2 bases removed from V and 4 bases from J, the gap between germline ends came to 15 bases. CDR3 length equals 16 residues. Germline V lookup: CDR1 MNHEY, CDR2 SVGEGT. CDR3 region: CASSYDRVLYNQPQHF. CDR3 coding DNA: TGTGCCAGCAGTTACGATCGGGTCCTCTATAATCAGCCCCAGCATTTT.

There are many counts of this clonotype. J is TRBJ2-1 and V is TRBV7-2, with 9 bases fitting TRBD2. This CDR3 is built from 15 residues. J was trimmed by 7 bases and V by 1 base; bases with no gene match: 5. Germline assignment: CDR1 SGHTA and CDR2 FQGNSA. This CDR3 is CASSLGGLAGNEQFF. The CDR3 DNA sequence: TGTGCCAGCAGCTTAGGTGGTCTAGCGGGAAATGAGCAGTTCTTC. Full variable domain (outside the CDR3, taken from reference TRBV7-2 and TRBJ2-1): GAGVSQSPSNKVTEKGKDVELRCDPISGHTALYWYRQSLGQGLEFLIYFQGNSAPDKSGLPSDRFSAERTGGSVSTLTIQRTQQEDSAVYLCASSLGGLAGNEQFFGPGTRLTVL.

This clonotype turned up a few times. The gene calls are TRBV19 and TRBJ1-5; D may be TRBD1 (5 bases). Germline assignment: CDR1 LNHDA and CDR2 SQIVND (reference sequence). CDR3 length equals 17 residues. V lost 3 bases and J 4 bases, leaving 19 bases between the germline ends. The DNA for the CDR3 is TGTGCCAGTAGTATTCGAGGTGGGCCGGGGGGTAATCAGCCCCAGCATTTT. Protein sequence: CASSIRGGPGGNQPQHF.

This clonotype came up a few times. The V gene is TRBV28, the J gene TRBJ1-1; the match to TRBD1 covers 9 bases. The V and J ends lost 5 bases and 4 bases, in that order; junction bases with no gene match: 5. Germline V lookup: CDR1 MDHEN, CDR2 SYDVKM. The length of the CDR3 is 14 residues. CDR3 region: CASSRTGAVTEAFF. As DNA, the CDR3 is TGTGCCAGCAGTCGGACAGGGGCAGTCACTGAAGCTTTCTTT.

The chain joins TRBV29-1 to TRBJ2-2; no firm D call. Trimming pared 2 bases from V and 2 bases from J, leaving 12 bases between. CDR3 size: 15 residues. From germline, CDR1 is SQVTM and CDR2 ANQGSEA. As DNA, the CDR3 is TGCAGCGTTGAAAGGCTGGATCTTAACACCGGGGAGCTGTTTTTT. Its protein product is CSVERLDLNTGELFF.

This clonotype was observed a few times. This rearrangement joins TRBV7-2 to TRBJ1-1; 8 bases agree with TRBD1. V gave up 5 bases and J gave up 5 bases; unmatched junction bases: 7. Germline lookup yields CDR1 SGHTA and CDR2 FQGNSA. There are 14 residues in the CDR3. The CDR3 loop reads CASSSRQGFTEAFF. Here the CDR3 DNA reads TGTGCCAGCAGCAGCCGACAGGGGTTTACTGAAGCTTTCTTT.

This clonotype has a handful of counts. This sequence joins TRBV28 and TRBJ2-1; 15 positions match TRBD2. CDR3 size: 22 residues. Germline CDR1 is MDHEN and CDR2 is SYDVKM. J was trimmed by 0 bases and V by 3 bases; bases with no gene match: 15. CDR3 amino acids: CASSFQGVRTSGRGGSYNEQFF. CDR3 coding DNA: TGTGCCAGCAGTTTTCAGGGGGTGAGGACTAGCGGGAGGGGGGGCTCCTACAATGAGCAGTTCTTC. Based on the CDR3 plus reference TRBV28 and TRBJ2-1, the full variable domain is DVKVTQSSRYLVKRTGEKVFLECVQDMDHENMFWYRQDPGLGLRLIYFSYDVKMKEKGDIPEGYSVSREKKERFSLILESASTNQTSMYLCASSFQGVRTSGRGGSYNEQFFGPGTRLTVL.

This clonotype was counted once. The chain joins TRBV25-1 to TRBJ2-6; D might be TRBD1 (6 bases). The CDR3 length is 17 residues. The germline CDR1 and CDR2 sequences are MGHDK and SYGVNS. The V end was cut by 4 bases, the J end by 1 base, with 14 bases between. CDR3 in DNA: TGTGCCAGCAGTGCTCAAACAGGGATTTCTGGGGCCAACGTCCTGACTTTC. Protein sequence: CASSAQTGISGANVLTF.